This T cell receptor beta chain was documented in a study of cytomegalovirus exposure and HLA in healthy donors. Study-level findings and limits: Follow-up analysis found HLA locus-dependent TCR association rates, highest for DRB1 and lowest for HLA-C. Some V segments, including TRBV6-2 and TRBV6-3, were excluded as indistinguishable.

It was with 60 Vbeta and 13 Jbeta primers that the PCR ran. Produced via immunoSEQ multiplex PCR; TCRdb's table is partial and in-frame only. The sample lists approximately 160,000 clones, just over 75% seen once, with roughly 1.4% in the top ten. This clone was seen a few times. The antigen remains undetermined. This CDR3 is 15 amino acids long. Germline V lookup: CDR1 SGDLS, CDR2 YYNGEE. V gave up 1 base and J gave up 1 base, with 9 bases separating them. This sequence joins TRBV9 and TRBJ2-1, with D possibly matching TRBD2 (6 bases). What was sequenced was PBMCs. This TCR came from a woman aged 30 to 39 in good health and CMV-seropositive. The CDR3: CASSVRENSYNEQFF. DNA for the CDR3: TGTGCCAGCAGCGTACGGGAGAATTCCTACAATGAGCAGTTCTTC.